This T cell receptor (beta chain) was recovered during a study of T-cell reconstitution after alpha-beta-depleted transplantation in children. Findings and limits, study-wide: Alpha-beta T cells about two months after transplant reportedly derived from several hundred expanded graft clones. At one year after transplant, newly produced T cells mostly accounted for T-cell counts and diversity. Several patients had high TCRbeta diversity at day 60; it came from surviving recipient T cells and thymic progenitors.

For TCRbeta, the library was prepared with unique molecular identifiers. TCRdb ran MiXCR on the PCR reads and lists one entry per CDR3 protein. The sample consists of some 450,000 distinct CDR3 sequences, roughly two fifths of them appearing once. Germline V gene lookup returns CDR1 MNHEY and CDR2 SMNVEV (reference sequence). The CDR3 covers 14 residues. V dropped 4 bases and J dropped 3 bases, with 10 bases sitting between them. This clonotype was recorded once. Its antigen is still unknown. The sequence came from a girl aged 2-10 years with aplastic anemia, due to receive a stem cell transplant. The rearrangement uses TRBV27 and TRBJ2-1; D is possibly TRBD2 (5 bases). The sequenced sample was PBMCs, obtained before TCRalphabeta/CD19-depleted stem cell transplant. Here the CDR3 reads CASSSAVLYNEQFF. The CDR3 DNA reads TGTGCCAGCAGTTCAGCGGTTCTCTACAATGAGCAGTTCTTC.